This paragraph covers one T cell receptor beta chain sequence. CDR1 and CDR2 (germline): MNHEY, SVGEGT. The length of the CDR3 is 13 residues. V was shortened by 4 bases and J by 7 bases, with 11 bases between the two germline ends. How the authors handled the data: Nucleated cell number was recorded as an estimate derived from reference gene primer amplification. Profiled with immunoSEQ multiplex PCR; TCRdb holds only in-frame clones, not every one. Clonal size and the V and J genes are those of that table, whereas D and trimming came from the DNA. The sample lists about 77,000 clones; about 88% were seen once. The data stem from a study of blood T cell repertoires in COVID-19.

This receptor was taken from a woman older than 75 with active or convalescent COVID-19. Sequenced material: peripheral blood. The rearrangement joins TRBV6-2 or TRBV6-3 to TRBJ1-5; tentatively, D is TRBD1 (6 bases). CDR3 residues: CASSLQGSQPQHF. CDR3 DNA sequence: TGTGCCAGCAGTTTACAGGGTTCCCAGCCCCAGCATTTT.